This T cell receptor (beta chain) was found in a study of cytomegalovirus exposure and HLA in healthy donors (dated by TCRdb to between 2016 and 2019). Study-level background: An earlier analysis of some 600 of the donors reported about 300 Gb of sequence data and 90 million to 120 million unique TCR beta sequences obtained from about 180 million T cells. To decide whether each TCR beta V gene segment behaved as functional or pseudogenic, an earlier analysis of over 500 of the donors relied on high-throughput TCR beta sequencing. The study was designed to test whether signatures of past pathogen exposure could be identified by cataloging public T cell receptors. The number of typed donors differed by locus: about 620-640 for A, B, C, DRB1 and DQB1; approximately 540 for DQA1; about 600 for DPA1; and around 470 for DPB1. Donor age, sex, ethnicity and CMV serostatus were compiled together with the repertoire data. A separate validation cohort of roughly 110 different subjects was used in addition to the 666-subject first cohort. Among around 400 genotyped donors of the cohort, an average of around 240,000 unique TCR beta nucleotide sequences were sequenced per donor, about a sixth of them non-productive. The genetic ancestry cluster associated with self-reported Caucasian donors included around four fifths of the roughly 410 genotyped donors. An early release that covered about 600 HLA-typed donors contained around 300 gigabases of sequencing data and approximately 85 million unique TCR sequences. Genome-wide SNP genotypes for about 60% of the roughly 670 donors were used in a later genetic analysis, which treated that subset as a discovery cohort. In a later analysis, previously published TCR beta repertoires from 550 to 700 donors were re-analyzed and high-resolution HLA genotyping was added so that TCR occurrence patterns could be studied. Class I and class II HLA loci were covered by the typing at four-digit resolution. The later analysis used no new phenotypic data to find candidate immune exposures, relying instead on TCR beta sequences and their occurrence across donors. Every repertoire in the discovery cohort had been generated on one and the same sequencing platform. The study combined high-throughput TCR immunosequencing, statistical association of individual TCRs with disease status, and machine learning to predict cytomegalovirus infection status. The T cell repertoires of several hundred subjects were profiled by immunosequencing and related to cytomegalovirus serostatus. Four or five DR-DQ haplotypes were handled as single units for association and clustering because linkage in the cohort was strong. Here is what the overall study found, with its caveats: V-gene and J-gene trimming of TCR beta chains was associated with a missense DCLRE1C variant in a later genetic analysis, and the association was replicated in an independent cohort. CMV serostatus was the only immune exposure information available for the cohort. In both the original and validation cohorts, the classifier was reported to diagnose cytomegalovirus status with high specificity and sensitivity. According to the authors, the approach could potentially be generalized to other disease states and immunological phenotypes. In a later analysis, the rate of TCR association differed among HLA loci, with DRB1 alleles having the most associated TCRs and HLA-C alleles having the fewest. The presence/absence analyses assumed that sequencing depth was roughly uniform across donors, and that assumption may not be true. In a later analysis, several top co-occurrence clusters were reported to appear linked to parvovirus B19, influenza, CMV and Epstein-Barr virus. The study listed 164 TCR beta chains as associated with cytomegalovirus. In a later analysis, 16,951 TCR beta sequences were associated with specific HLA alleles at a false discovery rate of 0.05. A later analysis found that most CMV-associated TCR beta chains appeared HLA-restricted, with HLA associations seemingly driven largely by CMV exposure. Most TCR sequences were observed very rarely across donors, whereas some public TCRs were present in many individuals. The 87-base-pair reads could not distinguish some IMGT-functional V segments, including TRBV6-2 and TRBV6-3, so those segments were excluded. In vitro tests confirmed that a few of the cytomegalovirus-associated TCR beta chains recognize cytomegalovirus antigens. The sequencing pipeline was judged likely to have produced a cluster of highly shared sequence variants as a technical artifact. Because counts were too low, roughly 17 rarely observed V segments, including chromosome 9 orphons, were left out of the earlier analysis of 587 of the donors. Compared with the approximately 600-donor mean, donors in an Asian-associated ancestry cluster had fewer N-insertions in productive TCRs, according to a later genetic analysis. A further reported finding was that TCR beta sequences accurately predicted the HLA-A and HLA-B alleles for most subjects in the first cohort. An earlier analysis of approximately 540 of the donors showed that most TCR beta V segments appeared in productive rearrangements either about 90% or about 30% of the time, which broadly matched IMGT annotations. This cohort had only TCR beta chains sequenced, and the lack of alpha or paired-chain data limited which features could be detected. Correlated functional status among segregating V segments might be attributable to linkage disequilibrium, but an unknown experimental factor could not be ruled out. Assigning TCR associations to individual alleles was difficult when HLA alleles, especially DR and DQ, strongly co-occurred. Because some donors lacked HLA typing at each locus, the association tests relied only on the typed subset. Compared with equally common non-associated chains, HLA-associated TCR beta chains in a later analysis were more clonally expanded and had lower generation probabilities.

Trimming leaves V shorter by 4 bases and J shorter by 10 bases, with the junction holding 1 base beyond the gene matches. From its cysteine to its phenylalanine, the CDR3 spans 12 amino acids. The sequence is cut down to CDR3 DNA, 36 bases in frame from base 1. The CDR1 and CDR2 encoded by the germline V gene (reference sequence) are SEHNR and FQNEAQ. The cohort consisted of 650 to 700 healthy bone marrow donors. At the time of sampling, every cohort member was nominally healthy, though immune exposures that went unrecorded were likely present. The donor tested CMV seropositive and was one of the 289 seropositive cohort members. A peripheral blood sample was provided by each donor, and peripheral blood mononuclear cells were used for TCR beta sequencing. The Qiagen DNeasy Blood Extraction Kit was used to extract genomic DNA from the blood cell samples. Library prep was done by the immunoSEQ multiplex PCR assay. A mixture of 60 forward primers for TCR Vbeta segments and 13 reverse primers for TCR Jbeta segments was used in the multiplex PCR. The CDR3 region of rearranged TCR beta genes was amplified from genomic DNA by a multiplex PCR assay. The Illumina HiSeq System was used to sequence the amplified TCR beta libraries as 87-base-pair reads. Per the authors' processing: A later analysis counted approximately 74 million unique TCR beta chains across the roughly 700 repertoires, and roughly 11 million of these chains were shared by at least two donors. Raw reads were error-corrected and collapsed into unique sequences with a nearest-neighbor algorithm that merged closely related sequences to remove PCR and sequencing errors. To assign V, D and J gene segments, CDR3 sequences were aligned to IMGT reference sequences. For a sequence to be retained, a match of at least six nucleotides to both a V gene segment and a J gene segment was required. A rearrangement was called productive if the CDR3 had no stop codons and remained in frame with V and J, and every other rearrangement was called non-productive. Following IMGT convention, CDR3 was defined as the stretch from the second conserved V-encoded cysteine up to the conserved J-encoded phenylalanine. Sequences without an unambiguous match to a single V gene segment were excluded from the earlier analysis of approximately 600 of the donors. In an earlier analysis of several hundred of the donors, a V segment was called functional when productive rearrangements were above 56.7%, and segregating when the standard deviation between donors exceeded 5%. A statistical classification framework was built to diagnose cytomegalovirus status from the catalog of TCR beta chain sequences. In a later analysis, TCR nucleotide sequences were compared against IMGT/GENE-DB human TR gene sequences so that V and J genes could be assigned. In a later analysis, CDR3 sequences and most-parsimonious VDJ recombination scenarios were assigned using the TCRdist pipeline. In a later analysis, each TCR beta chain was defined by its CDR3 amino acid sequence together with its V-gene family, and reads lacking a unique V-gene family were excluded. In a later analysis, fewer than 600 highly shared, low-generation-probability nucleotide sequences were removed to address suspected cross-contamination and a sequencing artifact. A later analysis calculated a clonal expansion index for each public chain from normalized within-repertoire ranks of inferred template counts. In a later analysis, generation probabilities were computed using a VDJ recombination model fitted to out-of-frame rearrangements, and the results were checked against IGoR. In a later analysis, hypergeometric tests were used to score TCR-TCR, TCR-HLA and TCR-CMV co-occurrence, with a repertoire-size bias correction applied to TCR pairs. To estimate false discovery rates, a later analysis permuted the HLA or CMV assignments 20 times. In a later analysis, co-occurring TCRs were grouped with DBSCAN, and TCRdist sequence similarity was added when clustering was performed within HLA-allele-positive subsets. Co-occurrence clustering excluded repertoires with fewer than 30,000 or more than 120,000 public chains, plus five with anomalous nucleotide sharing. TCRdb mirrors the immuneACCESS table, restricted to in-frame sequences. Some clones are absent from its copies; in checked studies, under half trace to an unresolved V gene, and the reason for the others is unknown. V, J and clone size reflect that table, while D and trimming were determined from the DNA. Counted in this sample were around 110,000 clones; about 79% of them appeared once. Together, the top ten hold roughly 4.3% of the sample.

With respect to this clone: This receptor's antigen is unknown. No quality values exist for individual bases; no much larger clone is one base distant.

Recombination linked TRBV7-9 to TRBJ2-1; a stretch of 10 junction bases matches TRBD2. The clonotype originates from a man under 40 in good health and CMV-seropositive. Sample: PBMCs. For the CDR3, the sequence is CASSYSGGEQFF. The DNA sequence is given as TGTGCCAGCAGCTATAGCGGGGGGGAGCAGTTCTTC.